This T cell receptor (beta chain) was sequenced during a study of CD8+ T cells in alopecia areata. Across the whole study: Dosing spanned 6 to 18 months on tofacitinib, then 6 months off drug.

RNA was isolated and reverse transcribed to cDNA, the sequencing template. Clones were read by immunoSEQ multiplex PCR, and TCRdb kept only the in-frame ones, dropping some. The sample yields 170,000 or so clones, about 60% seen once. The CDR3 spans 16 residues. CDR1 and CDR2 from the germline V gene are GTSNPN and SVGIG (reference sequence). After removal of 4 bases from V and 8 bases from J, the junction contained 15 bases not matched to a gene. Treatment noted: oral pan-JAK inhibitor, 5-10 mg twice daily. The clonotype was recovered from a human donor with alopecia areata. The rearrangement joins TRBV30 to TRBJ2-1; TRBD1 agrees at 9 bases. The sequencing here drew on CD8+ T cells sorted from blood, taken at week 24, from a patient treated with tofacitinib. Here the CDR3 reads CAWNEPPGQGGHEQFF. The CDR3 DNA reads as TGTGCCTGGAATGAACCCCCGGGACAGGGAGGACATGAGCAGTTCTTC.